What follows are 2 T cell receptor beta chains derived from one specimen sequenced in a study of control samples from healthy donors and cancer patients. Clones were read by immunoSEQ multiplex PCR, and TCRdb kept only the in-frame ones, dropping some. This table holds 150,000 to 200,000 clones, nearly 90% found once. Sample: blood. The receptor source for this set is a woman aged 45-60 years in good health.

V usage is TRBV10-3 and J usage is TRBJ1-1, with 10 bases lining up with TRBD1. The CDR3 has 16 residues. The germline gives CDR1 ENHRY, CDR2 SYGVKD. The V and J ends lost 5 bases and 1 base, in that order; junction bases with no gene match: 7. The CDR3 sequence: CAISSGTGATNTEAFF. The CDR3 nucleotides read TGTGCCATCAGTTCCGGGACAGGGGCAACGAACACTGAAGCTTTCTTT.

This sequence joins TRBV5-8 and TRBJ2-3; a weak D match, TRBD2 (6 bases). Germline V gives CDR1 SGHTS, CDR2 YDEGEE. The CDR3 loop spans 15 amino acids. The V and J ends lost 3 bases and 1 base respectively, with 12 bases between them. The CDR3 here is CASSSAGLRTDTQYF. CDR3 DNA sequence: TGTGCCAGCAGCTCCGCGGGGCTCCGCACAGATACGCAGTATTTT.